A selection of T cell receptor beta chains follows, all from one sample in a study of blood T cell repertoires in COVID-19. This table comes from immunoSEQ multiplex PCR, and its TCRdb copy is limited to in-frame clones, with some not included. This sample has fewer than 25,000 clones; 86% occur once, and the top ten carry roughly an eighth. The sequenced sample was peripheral blood. These receptor sequences come from an elderly woman with active or convalescent COVID-19. CDR3s include the opening cysteine and the closing phenylalanine or tryptophan. D genes are given only for firm matches. The listing skips clone size in some rows; elsewhere it reads once, few, many or a size class.

TRBV12-3/TRBV12-4	TRBJ1-5	NA	NA	TGTGCCAGCAGTTTGACCGGAGGACAGCCCCAGCATTTT	CASSLTGGQPQHF
TRBV4-2	TRBJ2-3	TRBD2	NA	TGTGCCAGCAGCCAAGAGAAGGCTAGCGGGGCGGCTAGCACAGATACGCAGTATTTT	CASSQEKASGAASTDTQYF
TRBV9	TRBJ2-5	NA	few	TGTGCCAGCAGCGTATCCCCGTCGAGGGGGTCTATCGAGACCCAGTACTTC	CASSVSPSRGSIETQYF
TRBV18	TRBJ2-7	NA	once	TGTGCCAGCTCACCACCGGGAGCAGGGGGGTCCAGTCACGAGCAGTACTTC	CASSPPGAGGSSHEQYF
TRBV28	TRBJ2-3	NA	NA	TGTGCCAGCAGACCAGGGCAAGATACGCAGTATTTT	CASRPGQDTQYF
TRBV5-1	TRBJ1-2	TRBD1	NA	TGCGCCAGCAGCTCCCCGGGACAGGGGGCTGGAGGCTACACCTTC	CASSSPGQGAGGYTF
TRBV7-9	TRBJ1-3	NA	NA	TGTGCCAGCAGCTTAGGGACAGTTTTTGGAAACACCATATATTTT	CASSLGTVFGNTIYF
TRBV20-1	TRBJ2-7	NA	NA	TGCAGTGCTAGTCAGATAATTAGTATTCCAGGGGACGAGCAGTACTTC	CSASQIISIPGDEQYF
TRBV18	TRBJ1-3	TRBD1	NA	TGTGCCAGCTCACCGACAGGGTGGAACACCATATATTTT	CASSPTGWNTIYF
TRBV6-5	TRBJ2-7	TRBD1	NA	TGTGCCAGCAGGGTGACAGGGAAGGACGAGCAGTACTTC	CASRVTGKDEQYF
TRBV27	TRBJ2-7	NA	NA	TGTGCCAGCAGTTTTGCCCACCTGGCAGGCGAGCAGTACTTC	CASSFAHLAGEQYF
TRBV4-3	TRBJ1-6	NA	NA	TGCGCCAGCAGCCAAGAGCCCAGGAATAATTCACCCCTCCACTTT	CASSQEPRNNSPLHF
TRBV30	TRBJ2-7	TRBD1	NA	TGTGCCTGGAAGGAACAGGGGTCCTACGAGCAGTACTTC	CAWKEQGSYEQYF
TRBV5-1	TRBJ1-6	TRBD1	NA	TGCGCCAGCAGCTTGGGACAGGGTTCACCCCTCCACTTT	CASSLGQGSPLHF
TRBV11-2	TRBJ2-1	TRBD2	NA	TGTGCCAGCAGCGGGGGAGGACTAGCGGGGATCAGTCGGATCAATGAGCAGTTCTTC	CASSGGGLAGISRINEQFF
TRBV10-1	TRBJ1-5	NA	NA	TGCGCCAGCAGTTTTTCCGCTGGAGGCCGATATAGCAATCAGCCCCAGCATTTT	CASSFSAGGRYSNQPQHF
TRBV28	TRBJ1-3	NA	once	TGTGCCAGCAGCCCGGTCCGCCCTGGAAACACCATATATTTT	CASSPVRPGNTIYF
TRBV6-5	TRBJ1-6	NA	once	TGTGCCAGCAGTTATGAGGGTTGGTCACCCCTCCACTTT	CASSYEGWSPLHF
TRBV11-3	TRBJ2-5	NA	NA	TGTGCCAGCACCCACTCCCGTTGGGCCCCCCGGACCCAGTACTTC	CASTHSRWAPRTQYF
TRBV3-1/TRBV3-2	TRBJ1-5	NA	few	TGTGCCAGCAGCCTCCAGGGTAGCAATCAGCCCCAGCATTTT	CASSLQGSNQPQHF
TRBV2	TRBJ2-1	TRBD2	NA	TGTGCCAGCAGCCTCACTAGCGCGGCGTTCTTC	CASSLTSAAFF
TRBV27	TRBJ2-2	NA	few	TGTGCCAGCAGTGGGGGGGCTTTCTCACTCTCCACCGGGGAGCTGTTTTTT	CASSGGAFSLSTGELFF
TRBV10-3	TRBJ2-7	TRBD2	NA	TGTGCCATCAAAAATCCGGGGGGAGGAGGCGAGCAGTACTTC	CAIKNPGGGGEQYF
TRBV7-8	TRBJ2-1	NA	NA	TGTGCCAGCAGCTTAGTAGGCCCTAGATACAATGAGCAGTTCTTC	CASSLVGPRYNEQFF
TRBV7-2	TRBJ1-2	TRBD1	NA	TGTGCCAGCAGCTCTAGAGCCCGACAGGGGGCGCGGGGCTACACCTTC	CASSSRARQGARGYTF
TRBV18	TRBJ2-1	NA	NA	TGTGCCAGCTCACCTACAGGGATCTACAATGAGCAGTTCTTC	CASSPTGIYNEQFF
TRBV5-4	TRBJ2-5	NA	NA	TGTGCCAGCAGCATACCCACAGGGATCGGGTCTCAAGAGACCCAGTACTTC	CASSIPTGIGSQETQYF
TRBV2	TRBJ1-1	NA	few	TGTGCCAGCAGTGAACAGGGGCTCACTGAAGCTTTCTTT	CASSEQGLTEAFF